What follows are 4 T cell receptor beta chains derived from one specimen sequenced in a study of T-cell reconstitution after alpha-beta-depleted transplantation in children. Preparation of the TCRbeta library was carried out with unique molecular identifiers. TCRdb used MiXCR to reprocess the PCR reads, holding one entry per CDR3 protein. The data show 200,000 to 250,000 distinct CDR3 sequences, with about 11% seen just once and over 2% held by the top ten. Material: PBMCs from the stem cell graft donor, obtained from the stem cell graft. Receptors were obtained from a human donor who donated a stem cell graft to a child with acute lymphoblastic leukemia.

This clonotype was seen ten or more times. The chain links TRBV5-1 to TRBJ2-3; 13 nucleotides line up with TRBD2. This CDR3 is built from 16 residues. The J segment lost 5 bases and the V segment lost 4 bases, leaving 7 bases of the junction unmatched. Germline values: CDR1 SGHRS, CDR2 YFSETQ. CDR3 nucleotides: TGCGCCAGCAGCCCCGCCGGGACTAGCGGGAAAGATACGCAGTATTTT. It codes for CASSPAGTSGKDTQYF. The full variable domain, in which reference TRBV5-1 and TRBJ2-3 provide the parts outside the CDR3, is KAGVTQTPRYLIKTRGQQVTLSCSPISGHRSVSWYQQTPGQGLQFLFEYFSETQRNKGNFPGRFSGRQFSNSRSEMNVSTLELGDSALYLCASSPAGTSGKDTQYFGPGTRLTVL.

V and J are TRBV6-1 and TRBJ1-5, with 7 bases identical to TRBD1. This CDR3 contains 15 residues. Germline V CDR1 and CDR2: MNHNS, SASEGT. V lost 4 bases to trimming and J lost 4 bases; unmatched junction nucleotides: 7. CDR3 sequence: CASSARDSLNQPQHF. The CDR3 DNA is TGTGCCAGCAGTGCCAGGGACAGCCTGAATCAGCCCCAGCATTTT.

This clonotype was counted at least ten times. This chain's CDR3 is CASDERGANTQYF. CDR3 nucleotides: TGTGCCAGCGACGAGAGGGGAGCAAATACGCAGTATTTT. The chain combines TRBV7-9 with TRBJ2-3; D is perhaps TRBD1 or TRBD2 (5 bases each). The ends were cut back, 8 bases at V and 7 bases at J, with 16 bases in the middle. From germline, CDR1 is SEHNR and CDR2 FQNEAQ (reference sequence). The CDR3 has 13 residues.

There are many counts of this clonotype. The chain combines TRBV6-1 with TRBJ2-1; TRBD2 might be the D (7 bases). The CDR3 spans 15 residues. Trimming shortened V by 5 bases and J by 0 bases, and 11 bases separated the two germline ends. Germline CDR1 and CDR2: MNHNS and SASEGT. CDR3 DNA: TGTGCCAGCAGTCGGGGGGCCATCTCCTACAATGAGCAGTTCTTC. It encodes CASSRGAISYNEQFF.